The clone carrying this T cell receptor beta chain came up many times. What it binds is unknown. The data derive from a study of T-cell memory formation after mild COVID-19. Study-level background: TCR clusters were largely donor specific.

5'RACE with constant-segment primers built TCRalpha and TCRbeta cDNA libraries with UMIs. TCRdb passed the 5' RACE reads through MiXCR, listing each CDR3 protein once. This table holds roughly 310,000 distinct CDR3 sequences, approximately 15% found once. The CDR3 totals 12 residues. Trimming took 5 bases from V and 7 from J, leaving 11 bases between them. Germline CDR1 SGHTA, CDR2 FQGTGA. Study findings and constraints: For contracting clones, CD4+ ones sat mainly in CM and EM, CD8+ in EMRA. Some SARS-CoV-2-responding clones were already detected in memory before infection.

V usage is TRBV7-3 and J usage is TRBJ1-2, with D possibly TRBD1 on 6 matching bases. The specimen sequenced was PBMCs or a T cell subset sorted from them (not recorded which). The receptor's source is a man younger than 30 who had mild COVID-19 (a few samples of this study predate the infection). Cell type and time point are not known. CDR3 nucleotide sequence: TGTGCCAGCAGCGAGGGGGGGAGTGGCTACACCTTC. Protein sequence: CASSEGGSGYTF.